This entry lists 23 T cell receptor beta chains sequenced from one sample in a study of shared clonotypes between healthy human individuals. TCRdb's copy holds only in-frame clones and misses some; the assay was immunoSEQ multiplex PCR. The table has approximately 2.4 million clones, nearly 97% seen once. The sequenced material came from naive CD4+ T cells sorted from blood. Subset: CD45RA+ positively selected. These receptors all come from a man younger than 35 in good health.

The rearrangement joins TRBV6-6 to TRBJ1-3; no reliable D call. Germline V gene sequence: CDR1 MNHNY, CDR2 SVGAGI (reference sequence). The CDR3 has 14 amino acids. The germline V and J ends were trimmed by 2 bases and 3 bases, with 8 bases remaining between them. CDR3 in amino acids: CASSYGHDGNTIYF. CDR3 DNA: TGTGCCAGCAGTTACGGGCATGATGGAAACACCATATATTTT.

In the case of this clone: This same CDR3 is encoded by further DNA sequences in the sample. The chain carries TRBV5-1 and TRBJ2-3, with D unresolved. From germline, CDR1 is SGHRS and CDR2 YFSETQ. The ends were cut back, 0 bases at V and 4 bases at J, with 9 bases in the middle. This CDR3 region has 14 residues. The CDR3 DNA follows: TGCGCCAGCAGCTTGGGGCAGGCAGCAGATACGCAGTATTTT. Protein sequence: CASSLGQAADTQYF.

This chain uses TRBV7-6 with TRBJ1-4; D gene uncertain. This CDR3 has 15 residues. The germline V and J ends were trimmed by 2 bases and 3 bases, with 10 bases remaining between them. Germline V CDR1 and CDR2: SGHVS, FNYEAQ. In nucleotides, the CDR3 is TGTGCCAGCAGCTTATTTACGACCCCTAATGAAAAACTGTTTTTT. This gives the protein CASSLFTTPNEKLFF.

The genes are TRBV18 and TRBJ2-7, with unresolved D. V lost 2 bases and J 0 bases, leaving 11 bases between the germline ends. This CDR3 contains 15 residues. Germline loops: CDR1 KGHSH, CDR2 LQKENI. In nucleotides, the CDR3 is TGTGCCAGCTCACCAAGTGCAGTAAGCTCCTACGAGCAGTACTTC. Its protein product is CASSPSAVSSYEQYF.

The CDR3 spells CASSEAYNNQPQHF. The DNA for the CDR3 is TGTGCCAGCAGTGAAGCATACAATAATCAGCCCCAGCATTTT. V and J are TRBV6-1 and TRBJ1-5; the D is unclear. There are 14 residues in the CDR3. V was pared by 0 bases and J by 4 bases, with 7 bases between. Germline assignment: CDR1 MNHNS and CDR2 SASEGT.

The chain uses TRBV28 and TRBJ2-5; D ambiguous. The ends were cut back, 3 bases at V and 2 bases at J, with 7 bases in the middle. CDR3 length: 13 amino acids. Looked up from germline, CDR1 is MDHEN and CDR2 is SYDVKM. CDR3 in amino acids: CASSLSRQETQYF. CDR3 in DNA: TGTGCCAGCAGTTTGAGCAGACAAGAGACCCAGTACTTC.

The chain uses TRBV28 and TRBJ1-1; 7 positions match TRBD1. The germline gives CDR1 MDHEN, CDR2 SYDVKM. This CDR3 contains 13 residues. Trimming took 9 bases from V and 6 from J; bases not matched to a gene: 10. The CDR3 coding sequence is TGTGCCAGTCTGACAGGGAATTTCGCTGAAGCTTTCTTT. The encoded protein is CASLTGNFAEAFF.

A few counts support this clone. Different DNA sequences within this sample yield the same CDR3. J is TRBJ1-5 and V is TRBV5-4, with TRBD1 matching 11 bases. Germline V gives CDR1 SGHNT, CDR2 YYREEE (reference sequence). The V and J ends lost 0 bases and 5 bases, in that order; junction bases with no gene match: 1. The CDR3 contains 15 residues. CDR3 in DNA: TGTGCCAGCAGCTTGGGGGGACAGGGGGATCAGCCCCAGCATTTT. Translating it yields CASSLGGQGDQPQHF.

The sample holds one count of this clone. The chain recombines TRBV6-1 with TRBJ2-2; D is ambiguous. Germline V lookup: CDR1 MNHNS, CDR2 SASEGT. This CDR3 is 14 amino acids long. Trimming stripped 1 base from V and 10 bases from J, with 13 bases between. CDR3 in amino acids: CASSEGGIPAELFF. The CDR3 nucleotides read TGTGCCAGCAGTGAAGGAGGAATTCCCGCGGAGCTGTTTTTT.

This clone was seen a single time. A read error may account for a junction end that differs from germline. This chain joins TRBV5-1 and TRBJ1-1; D is uncertain. The CDR3 sequence is 14 residues long. The germline gives CDR1 SGHRS, CDR2 YFSETQ. DNA for the CDR3: TGCGCCAGCAGCTTGTTAGGCGCAGACACAGAAGCTTTCTTT. It yields the protein CASSLLGADTEAFF.

The rearrangement uses TRBV7-6 and TRBJ1-3; D gene uncertain. Germline V gene sequence: CDR1 SGHVS, CDR2 FNYEAQ. The CDR3 has 17 residues. The ends were cut back, 0 bases at V and 0 bases at J, with 12 bases in the middle. CDR3: CASSLAPQLDSGNTIYF. DNA for the CDR3: TGTGCCAGCAGCTTAGCGCCCCAGCTAGACTCTGGAAACACCATATATTTT.

The chain combines TRBV7-2 with TRBJ2-7; D uncertain. Trimming shortened V by 4 bases and J by 3 bases, and 13 bases separated the two germline ends. Germline CDR1 is SGHTA and CDR2 is FQGNSA. This CDR3 spans 14 amino acids. CDR3 protein: CASSWSPLIYEQYF. CDR3 sequence (DNA): TGTGCCAGCAGCTGGTCCCCACTGATCTACGAGCAGTACTTC.

V usage is TRBV18 and J usage is TRBJ2-7; possible D gene TRBD1, 6 bases. The V end was cut by 6 bases, the J end by 3 bases, with 18 bases between. This CDR3 spans 15 amino acids. The V gene's germline CDR1 is KGHSH and CDR2 LQKENI. The chain's CDR3 is CASSVGGGAGYEQYF. The CDR3 DNA reads as TGTGCCAGCTCCGTCGGTGGGGGCGCTGGCTACGAGCAGTACTTC.

The chain employs TRBV5-1 and TRBJ1-3; D unclear. CDR3 length: 12 amino acids. V lost 4 bases and J lost 4, with 6 bases in between. CDR1 is SGHRS and CDR2 is YFSETQ in the germline V gene. The CDR3 coding sequence is TGCGCCAGCAGCCCGATGGGAAACACCATATATTTT. Translated, it gives CASSPMGNTIYF.

Details on this clone: Different DNA sequences within this sample yield the same CDR3. The rearrangement links TRBV6-5 to TRBJ2-3; D gene uncertain. V lost 0 bases and J lost 5, with 0 bases in between. The germline V gene encodes CDR1 MNHEY and CDR2 SVGAGI. The CDR3 totals 11 residues. CDR3 sequence reads: CASSYSDTQYF. The CDR3 DNA follows: TGTGCCAGCAGTTACTCAGATACGCAGTATTTT.

The V and J genes are TRBV5-1 and TRBJ2-5; possible D gene TRBD2, 6 bases. The CDR3 is made up of 15 amino acids. Trimming took off 4 bases at V and 5 bases at J, with 18 bases between the two ends. Germline CDR1 is SGHRS and CDR2 is YFSETQ. Written as DNA, the CDR3 is TGCGCCAGCAGCGAAGAAACCGGAGGGTGGGAGACCCAGTACTTC. This translates into CASSEETGGWETQYF.

The rearrangement joins TRBV5-1 to TRBJ1-4, with 7 positions matching TRBD1. Looked up from germline, CDR1 is SGHRS and CDR2 is YFSETQ. This CDR3 contains 15 residues. V dropped 0 bases and J dropped 6; count of bases not matched to a gene: 5. In DNA, the CDR3 is TGCGCCAGCAGCTTGGAGGGGGCGCGGGATGAAAAACTGTTTTTT. It specifies CASSLEGARDEKLFF. Filled out from reference TRBV5-1 and TRBJ1-4, the complete variable domain reads KAGVTQTPRYLIKTRGQQVTLSCSPISGHRSVSWYQQTPGQGLQFLFEYFSETQRNKGNFPGRFSGRQFSNSRSEMNVSTLELGDSALYLCASSLEGARDEKLFFGSGTQLSVL.

This clone was seen just once. The chain employs TRBV5-6 and TRBJ1-5; possibly TRBD1 for D (6 bases). The CDR3 is 13 amino acids. The germline gives CDR1 SGHDT, CDR2 YYEEEE. Trimming removed 0 bases at V and 7 bases at J, with 8 bases between. The CDR3: CASSLAQGQPQHF. In nucleotides, the CDR3 is TGTGCCAGCAGCTTGGCTCAGGGGCAGCCCCAGCATTTT.

The V call is TRBV11-3, the J call TRBJ2-7; no definite D call. V was shortened by 4 bases and J by 1 base, with 11 bases between the two germline ends. Germline loops: CDR1 SGHNT, CDR2 YENEEA. The CDR3 spans 14 residues. The CDR3 loop reads CASSSWKKSYEQYF. CDR3 DNA: TGTGCCAGCAGCTCTTGGAAGAAGTCCTACGAGCAGTACTTC.

This clone showed up just once. The chain combines TRBV6-1 with TRBJ2-7; the match to TRBD1 covers 9 bases. Germline CDR1 reads MNHNS; CDR2 reads SASEGT. The trim removed 8 bases at V and 5 bases at J, leaving 13 bases unmatched. The CDR3 totals 15 residues. CDR3 bases: TGTGCCAGCGTACCCGGGACAGGGAAATCTCACGAGCAGTACTTC. It yields the protein CASVPGTGKSHEQYF.

The chain recombines TRBV25-1 with TRBJ2-1, with D hard to call. V lost 3 bases to trimming and J lost 3 bases, with 9 bases between them. The CDR3 runs 14 residues. Per the germline V gene, CDR1 is MGHDK and CDR2 is SYGVNS. The CDR3 spells CASSESDGYNEQFF. As DNA, the CDR3 is TGTGCCAGCAGTGAGAGTGACGGCTACAATGAGCAGTTCTTC.

This sequence joins TRBV5-1 and TRBJ1-2; TRBD1 might be the D (6 bases). The CDR3 is 15 residues long. CDR1 is SGHRS and CDR2 is YFSETQ in the germline V gene. V lost 0 bases to trimming and J lost 1 base, with 10 bases between them. The CDR3 is CASSLGAGDNYGYTF. CDR3 DNA sequence: TGCGCCAGCAGCTTGGGTGCAGGGGATAACTATGGCTACACCTTC.

The CDR3 sequence is CASSLRDRIYSNQPQHF. In nucleotides, the CDR3 is TGTGCCAGCAGCCTCCGGGACCGGATTTATAGCAATCAGCCCCAGCATTTT. The chain joins TRBV5-6 to TRBJ1-5, with D possibly being TRBD1 (5 bases). The CDR3 sequence is 17 residues long. Germline V gene lookup returns CDR1 SGHDT and CDR2 YYEEEE. V was shortened by 4 bases and J by 0 bases, with 17 bases between the two germline ends.